The 19 T cell receptor beta chains reported below all come from one sample, sequenced in a study of cytomegalovirus exposure and HLA in healthy donors. The PCR had 60 Vbeta and 13 Jbeta primers. TCRdb's table, derived via immunoSEQ multiplex PCR, lists solely in-frame clones and lacks some. The sample records about 79,000 clones, around 67% being singletons. Material: PBMCs. All receptors come from a woman aged 50 to 60 in good health and CMV-seropositive.

The J gene is TRBJ1-1, the V gene TRBV28; 7 bases map to TRBD1. The CDR3 runs 14 residues. The trim removed 7 bases at V and 7 bases at J, leaving 12 bases unmatched. CDR1 is MDHEN and CDR2 is SYDVKM in the germline V gene. CDR3 bases: TGTGCCAGCACCTCGCCTTGGACAGGAAGTGAAGCTTTCTTT. Its protein product is CASTSPWTGSEAFF. Together with reference TRBV28 and TRBJ1-1, the CDR3 gives the full variable domain: DVKVTQSSRYLVKRTGEKVFLECVQDMDHENMFWYRQDPGLGLRLIYFSYDVKMKEKGDIPEGYSVSREKKERFSLILESASTNQTSMYLCASTSPWTGSEAFFGQGTRLTVV.

This sequence joins TRBV5-6 and TRBJ2-2; tentative D call: TRBD1 (5 bases). Trimming left V 1 base short and J 4 bases short, with 14 bases between. Germline V gene sequence: CDR1 SGHDT, CDR2 YYEEEE. This CDR3 has 16 amino acids. CDR3 bases: TGTGCCAGCAGCTTGATCCAGGGCCCTACCACCGGGGAGCTGTTTTTT. Residues: CASSLIQGPTTGELFF.

Written as DNA, the CDR3 is TGTGCCAGCAGCCCCCGCGAGCGGGGGGACAATGAGCAGTTCTTC. As protein: CASSPRERGDNEQFF. The chain recombines TRBV9 with TRBJ2-1; 9 bases are shared with TRBD2. Trimming removed 4 bases from V and 5 bases from J; junction bases left unmatched: 7. The CDR3 loop spans 15 amino acids. CDR1 is SGDLS, CDR2 YYNGEE, per germline.

The chain links TRBV5-4 to TRBJ1-2, with 10 nucleotides matching TRBD1. The germline gives CDR1 SGHNT, CDR2 YYREEE (reference sequence). CDR3 length equals 15 residues. V trimming: 3 bases; J trimming: 4 bases; junction bases outside the gene matches: 6. CDR3 DNA: TGTGCCAGCAGCTCACCGGGACAGGGGCCCTATGGCTACACCTTC. Its protein is CASSSPGQGPYGYTF.

This clone was observed a handful of times. The rearrangement joins TRBV5-6 to TRBJ1-2; D might be TRBD1 (6 bases). Germline CDR1 SGHDT, CDR2 YYEEEE. This CDR3 has 14 residues. Between the trimmed V and J ends, which lost 2 bases and 2 bases, there was a span of 10 bases. The CDR3 DNA is TGTGCCAGCAGCTTTGACCAGGGGAACTATGGCTACACCTTC. The encoded protein is CASSFDQGNYGYTF.

The chain combines TRBV2 with TRBJ1-2; unclear D gene. CDR3 length equals 15 residues. Germline assignment: CDR1 SNHLY and CDR2 FYNNEI. Trimming pared 7 bases from V and 2 bases from J, leaving 17 bases between. DNA for the CDR3: TGTGCCAGCAAGGCAGGCTTTACCTTGAACTATGGCTACACCTTC. It yields the protein CASKAGFTLNYGYTF.

The chain employs TRBV2 and TRBJ1-2; D gene unclear. Germline CDR1 reads SNHLY; CDR2 reads FYNNEI. Trimming took 3 bases from V and 3 from J, leaving 8 bases between them. The CDR3 has 13 amino acids. CDR3 residues: CASSDGEDYGYTF. The CDR3 bases are TGTGCCAGCAGTGATGGGGAGGACTATGGCTACACCTTC.

The chain employs TRBV6-1 and TRBJ2-1; no clear D. The CDR3 runs 15 residues. The V gene lost 2 bases and the J gene lost 0 bases, with 8 bases spanning the gap. Per the germline V gene, CDR1 is MNHNS and CDR2 is SASEGT. CDR3 sequence reads: CASSELWSSYNEQFF. The CDR3 nucleotides read TGTGCCAGCAGTGAACTCTGGAGCTCCTACAATGAGCAGTTCTTC.

V is TRBV19 and J is TRBJ1-5, with 8 bases aligning to TRBD1. V lost 2 bases and J lost 5; bases outside the gene matches: 5. The CDR3 loop spans 15 amino acids. Germline V gene lookup returns CDR1 LNHDA and CDR2 SQIVND (reference sequence). CDR3: CASSILGDRHQPQHF. In nucleotides, the CDR3 is TGTGCCAGTAGTATATTGGGGGACAGGCATCAGCCCCAGCATTTT.

CDR3 DNA sequence: TGTGCCAGCAGTTACGGACAGGGCACTAATTCACCCCTCCACTTT. Protein: CASSYGQGTNSPLHF. J is TRBJ1-6 and V is TRBV6-6, with TRBD1 matching over 8 bases. The trim removed 2 bases at V and 6 bases at J, leaving 3 bases unmatched. The germline V gene encodes CDR1 MNHNY and CDR2 SVGAGI (reference sequence). The CDR3 covers 15 residues.

This clone has just one count. The CDR3 DNA follows: TGCGCCAGCAGCTTGCCGGGAACATCCGCCGGGGAGCTGTTTTTT. Encoded protein: CASSLPGTSAGELFF. The chain employs TRBV5-1 and TRBJ2-2; a weak D match, TRBD2 (5 bases). There are 15 residues in the CDR3. Trimming took off 1 base at V and 6 bases at J, with 13 bases between the two ends. CDR1 and CDR2 (germline): SGHRS, YFSETQ.

The chain combines TRBV11-2 with TRBJ1-5, with a tentative D call TRBD1 (5 bases). The CDR3 sequence is 15 residues long. CDR1 is SGHAT and CDR2 is FQNNGV in the germline V gene. V gave up 1 base and J gave up 3 bases, with 10 bases separating them. The CDR3 protein is CASSLAAGSNQPQHF. In DNA form, the CDR3 reads TGTGCCAGCAGCTTAGCGGCAGGGTCCAATCAGCCCCAGCATTTT. Full variable domain (missing parts from reference TRBV11-2 and TRBJ1-5): EAGVAQSPRYKIIEKRQSVAFWCNPISGHATLYWYQQILGQGPKLLIQFQNNGVVDDSQLPKDRFSAERLKGVDSTLKIQPAKLEDSAVYLCASSLAAGSNQPQHFGDGTRLSIL.

There are a few counts of this clone. The chain recombines TRBV14 with TRBJ1-6, with 7 bases identical to TRBD1. The CDR3 has 14 residues. From germline, CDR1 is SGHDN and CDR2 FVKESK. The V and J ends lost 7 bases and 9 bases, in that order; junction bases with no gene match: 9. The CDR3 DNA reads as TGTGCCAGCAACTTGGGACAGCCGAGTTCACCCCTCCACTTT. It yields the protein CASNLGQPSSPLHF.

This rearrangement joins TRBV2 to TRBJ2-7; TRBD1 is a possible D gene (5 bases). This CDR3 contains 13 residues. The germline V gene has CDR1 SNHLY and CDR2 FYNNEI. Trimming cost V 4 bases and J 2 bases, with 9 bases left between them. The CDR3 nucleotides are TGTGCCAGCAGTGCAGGGTTAGCCTACGAGCAGTACGTC. Translated: CASSAGLAYEQYV.

This chain connects TRBV5-5 to TRBJ2-1; the match to TRBD2 covers 7 bases. V was clipped by 2 bases and J by 3 bases; unmatched bases: 17. Germline V gene lookup returns CDR1 SGHKS and CDR2 YYEKEE (reference sequence). This CDR3 comprises 19 residues. CDR3 DNA: TGTGCCAGCAGCTTCGATCGACTAGCCCGGAGGGGCCACTACAATGAGCAGTTCTTC. This translates into CASSFDRLARRGHYNEQFF.

The chain couples TRBV7-7 to TRBJ1-6; a possible D gene is TRBD1 (5 bases). The CDR3 is 14 amino acids. Trimming removed 5 bases at V and 8 bases at J, with 13 bases between. The germline CDR1 and CDR2 sequences are SSHAT and FNYEAQ (reference sequence). The DNA for the CDR3 is TGTGCCAGCAGCCCAGGAGGGGCGGATTCACCCCTCCACTTT. It specifies CASSPGGADSPLHF. Using reference TRBV7-7 and TRBJ1-6 for the parts outside the CDR3, the full variable domain is GAGVSQSPRYKVTKRGQDVTLRCDPISSHATLYWYQQALGQGPEFLTYFNYEAQPDKSGLPSDRFSAERPEGSISTLTIQRTEQRDSAMYRCASSPGGADSPLHFGNGTRLTVT.

In this sample, this clone turned up a few times. The rearrangement links TRBV19 to TRBJ1-5; D is ambiguous. Trimming left V 7 bases short and J 0 bases short, with 7 bases between. Germline assignment: CDR1 LNHDA and CDR2 SQIVND (reference sequence). This CDR3 has 13 amino acids. CDR3 loop: CASTGYSNQPQHF. The DNA for the CDR3 is TGTGCCAGTACGGGGTATAGCAATCAGCCCCAGCATTTT. The full variable domain, rest sourced from reference TRBV19 and TRBJ1-5, is DGGITQSPKYLFRKEGQNVTLSCEQNLNHDAMYWYRQDPGQGLRLIYYSQIVNDFQKGDIAEGYSVSREKKESFPLTVTSAQKNPTAFYLCASTGYSNQPQHFGDGTRLSIL.

This clone appeared a few times. This chain connects TRBV13 to TRBJ2-3; TRBD1 agrees at 7 bases. Trimming took 5 bases from V and 5 from J; bases not matched to a gene: 10. The CDR3 is 15 residues long. Germline loops: CDR1 PRHDT, CDR2 FYEKMQ (reference sequence). The DNA of the CDR3 is TGTGCCAGCAGCCAAAGGGGGCAGGCCGAAGATACGCAGTATTTT. This encodes CASSQRGQAEDTQYF.

The CDR3 reads CAIKAGQGQYEQYF. For the CDR3, the DNA is TGTGCCATCAAGGCGGGACAGGGACAATACGAGCAGTACTTC. The J gene is TRBJ2-7, the V gene TRBV10-3; 9 bases are a match to TRBD1. The CDR3 extends over 14 amino acids. V was pared by 7 bases and J by 4 bases, with 8 bases of the junction left unmatched. Germline assignment: CDR1 ENHRY and CDR2 SYGVKD.